The clone carrying this T cell receptor (beta chain) was observed a few times. TCRdb re-analysed the 5' RACE reads in MiXCR, keeping a single row per CDR3 protein. This table has about 96,000 distinct CDR3 sequences, around 17% appearing once. The sample is drawn from a study of T cells of healthy individuals. Germline V gene lookup returns CDR1 SGHDN and CDR2 FVKESK. The CDR3 contains 17 residues. V was trimmed by 4 bases and J by 4 bases, leaving 22 bases between them. The chain employs TRBV14 and TRBJ2-5; D gene unclear. The TCR sequence derives from a human donor in good health. For the CDR3, the DNA is TGTGCCAGCAGCCCCCGTCGGGCAGTGACATCGGGAGAGACCCAGTACTTC. Its protein product is CASSPRRAVTSGETQYF.